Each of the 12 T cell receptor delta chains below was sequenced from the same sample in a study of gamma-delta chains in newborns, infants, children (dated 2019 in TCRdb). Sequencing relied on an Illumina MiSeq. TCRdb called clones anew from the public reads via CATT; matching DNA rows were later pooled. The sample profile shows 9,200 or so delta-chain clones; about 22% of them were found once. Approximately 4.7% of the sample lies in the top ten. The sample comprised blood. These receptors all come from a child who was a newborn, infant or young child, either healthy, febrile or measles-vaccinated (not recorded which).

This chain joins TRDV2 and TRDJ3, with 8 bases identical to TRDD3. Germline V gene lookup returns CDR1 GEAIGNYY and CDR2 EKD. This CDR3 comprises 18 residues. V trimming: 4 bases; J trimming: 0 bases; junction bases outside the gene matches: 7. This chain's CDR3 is CACERLGGNSWDTRQMFF. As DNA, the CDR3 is TGTGCCTGTGAAAGACTGGGGGGGAACTCCTGGGACACCCGACAGATGTTTTTC.

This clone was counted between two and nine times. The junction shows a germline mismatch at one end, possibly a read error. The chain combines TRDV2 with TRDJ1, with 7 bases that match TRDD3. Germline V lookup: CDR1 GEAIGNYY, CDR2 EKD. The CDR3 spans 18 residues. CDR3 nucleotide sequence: TGTGCCTGTGACAGGGTCTTGGGGGACCGATCGTACACCGATGAACTCATCTTT. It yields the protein CACDRVLGDRSYTDELIF.

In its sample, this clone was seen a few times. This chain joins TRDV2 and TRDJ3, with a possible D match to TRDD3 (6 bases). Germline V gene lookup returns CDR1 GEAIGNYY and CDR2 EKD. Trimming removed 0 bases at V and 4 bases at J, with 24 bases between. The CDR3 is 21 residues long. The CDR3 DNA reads TGTGCCTGTGACACCGTACTGGGAGATACGCACGATTCTTGGGACACCCGACAGATGTTTTTC. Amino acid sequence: CACDTVLGDTHDSWDTRQMFF.

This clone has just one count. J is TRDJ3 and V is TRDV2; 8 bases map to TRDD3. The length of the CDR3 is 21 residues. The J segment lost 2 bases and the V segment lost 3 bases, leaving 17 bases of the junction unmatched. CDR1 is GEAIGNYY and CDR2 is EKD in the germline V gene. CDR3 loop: CACDAIIDWGAGTWDTRQMFF. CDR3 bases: TGTGCCTGTGACGCAATTATCGACTGGGGGGCCGGTACCTGGGACACCCGACAGATGTTTTTC.

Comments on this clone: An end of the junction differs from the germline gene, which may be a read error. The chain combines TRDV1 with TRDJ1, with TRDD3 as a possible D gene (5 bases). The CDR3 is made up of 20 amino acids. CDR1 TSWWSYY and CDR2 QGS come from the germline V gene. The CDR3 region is CALGDFTRVVGGGHTDKPIF. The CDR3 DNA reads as TGTGCTCTTGGGGACTTTACTCGGGTGGTCGGCGGGGGGCACACCGATAAACCCATCTTT.

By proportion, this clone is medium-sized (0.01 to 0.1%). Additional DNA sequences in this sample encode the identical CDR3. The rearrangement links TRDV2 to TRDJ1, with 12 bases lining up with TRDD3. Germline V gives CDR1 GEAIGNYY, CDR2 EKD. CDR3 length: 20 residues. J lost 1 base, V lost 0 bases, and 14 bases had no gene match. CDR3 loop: CACDTILTGGYRMGTDKLIF. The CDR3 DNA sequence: TGTGCCTGTGACACCATTCTTACTGGGGGATACCGAATGGGCACCGATAAACTCATCTTT.

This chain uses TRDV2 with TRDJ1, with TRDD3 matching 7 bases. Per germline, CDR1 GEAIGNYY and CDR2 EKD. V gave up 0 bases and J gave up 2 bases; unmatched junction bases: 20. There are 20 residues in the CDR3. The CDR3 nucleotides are TGTGCCTGTGACACCGTCTCCAGTGGGGGAGAGCCCTCGTGGACCGATAAACTCATCTTT. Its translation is CACDTVSSGGEPSWTDKLIF.

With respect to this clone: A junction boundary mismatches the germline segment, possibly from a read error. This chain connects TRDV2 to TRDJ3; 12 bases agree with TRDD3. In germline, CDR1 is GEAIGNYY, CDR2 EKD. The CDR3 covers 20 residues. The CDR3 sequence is CACDTLLGDTSSWDTRKMFF. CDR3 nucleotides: TGTGCCTGTGACACGTTACTGGGGGATACTAGCTCCTGGGACACCCGAAAGATGTTTTTC.

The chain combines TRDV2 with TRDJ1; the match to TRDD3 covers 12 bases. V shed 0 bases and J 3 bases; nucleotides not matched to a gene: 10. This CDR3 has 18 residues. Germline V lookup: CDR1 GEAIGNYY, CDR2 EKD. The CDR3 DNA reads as TGTGCCTGTGACACCGTACCCACGGCTGGGGGATACGCCGATAAACTCATCTTT. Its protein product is CACDTVPTAGGYADKLIF.

The CDR3 coding sequence is TGTGCCTGTGAATCCCTACTGGGGGATGGGGAGTACACCGATAAACTCATCTTT. Protein: CACESLLGDGEYTDKLIF. The V and J genes are TRDV2 and TRDJ1, with 10 bases fitting TRDD3. Germline V gives CDR1 GEAIGNYY, CDR2 EKD. This CDR3 has 18 amino acids. Losses at the gene ends were 4 bases for V and 0 bases for J; bases not matched to a gene: 13.

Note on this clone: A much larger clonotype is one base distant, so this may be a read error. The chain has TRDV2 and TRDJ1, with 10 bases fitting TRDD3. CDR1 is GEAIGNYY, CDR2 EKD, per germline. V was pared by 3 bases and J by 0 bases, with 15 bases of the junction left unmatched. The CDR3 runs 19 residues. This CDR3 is CACDYVLGDAVLYTDKLIF. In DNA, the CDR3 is TGTGCCTGTGACTATGTACTGGGGGATGCGGTTCTGTACACCGATAAACTCATCTTT.

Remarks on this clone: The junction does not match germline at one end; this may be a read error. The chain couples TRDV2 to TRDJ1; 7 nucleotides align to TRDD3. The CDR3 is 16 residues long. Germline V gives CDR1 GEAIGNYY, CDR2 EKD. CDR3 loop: CAWDAMGEKNTDKIIF. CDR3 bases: TGTGCCTGGGACGCCATGGGGGAGAAGAACACCGATAAAATCATCTTT.